The present entry profiles one TCR beta chain with its context. Antigen specificity is unknown. This sample is part of a study of multiple sclerosis patients with progressive multifocal leukoencephalopathy. At the level of the study: The control group, sampled over time, had multiple sclerosis, received natalizumab and did not develop PML. Study-wide findings and caveats: At PML onset, no shared TRBV or TRBJ gene usage was seen. Whether JC virus or general immunocompromise explains the findings remained unclear.

Sequencing was at survey level. The method was immunoSEQ multiplex PCR; TCRdb's version includes in-frame clones alone and lacks a portion of them. The table has around 30,000 clones, around nine tenths seen once. The time point was: before natalizumab initiation. Germline CDR1 reads SGDLS; CDR2 reads YYNGEE. CDR3 length equals 14 residues. V lost 0 bases to trimming and J lost 3 bases, with 6 bases between them. The sequenced sample consisted of PBMCs. The chain joins TRBV9 to TRBJ1-4; no reliable D call. This sequence originates from a human donor with multiple sclerosis. The DNA of the CDR3 is TGTGCCAGCAGCGTAGGTAGGGCTAATGAAAAACTGTTTTTT. It translates to CASSVGRANEKLFF. The complete variable domain, with remaining parts taken from reference TRBV9 and TRBJ1-4, reads DSGVTQTPKHLITATGQRVTLRCSPRSGDLSVYWYQQSLDQGLQFLIQYYNGEERAKGNILERFSAQQFPDLHSELNLSSLELGDSALYFCASSVGRANEKLFFGSGTQLSVL.